This entry is about one TCR beta chain. What it binds is not known. This entry comes from a study of CD8 T cells in Susac syndrome. Study results and limitations: The CD4+ T cell repertoire of patients with Susac syndrome showed no detectable clonal expansion.

CD8+ and CD4+ T cells circulating in blood were sequenced for TCR beta. The J segment lost 1 base and the V segment lost 4 bases, leaving 9 bases of the junction unmatched. The CDR3 is made up of 16 amino acids. Germline V CDR1 and CDR2: SGHDT, YYEEEE. RNA amounts of 0.5 to 1 ug underwent reverse transcription with random hexamers. An immunoSEQ multiplex PCR amplified TCR beta CDR3 over 54 Vbeta and 13 Jbeta. TCRdb processed the immunoSEQ multiplex PCR reads anew with MiXCR; each CDR3 protein has one entry. The sample yields about 94,000 distinct CDR3 sequences, roughly 94% seen once. The specimen sequenced was CD4+ T cells from PBMCs. The receptor was derived from a human donor with Susac syndrome. V gene TRBV5-6 combines with J gene TRBJ1-1; 8 bases map to TRBD1. CDR3 loop: CASSPRDRSANTEAFF. Here the CDR3 DNA reads TGTGCCAGCAGCCCCCGGGACAGGAGCGCGAACACTGAAGCTTTCTTT.